These 21 T cell receptor beta chains were all obtained from the same sample, sequenced in a study of blood T cell repertoires in COVID-19 (TCRdb year 2020). The library was prepared using the immunoSEQ multiplex PCR assay. The source is immuneACCESS, and TCRdb retained only in-frame sequences with V and J called. Part of the clones is not carried over; for the studies checked, unresolved V genes explain less than half of this, and the remainder is unexplained. The sample includes about 200,000 clones, with about 88% observed a single time. The ten largest clones take up roughly 19% of the sample. Source material: peripheral blood. The receptors shown here come from a man aged 50-59 years with COVID-19, enrolled during active disease.

The chain joins TRBV19 to TRBJ2-7; maybe TRBD1 (6 bases). In germline, CDR1 is LNHDA, CDR2 SQIVND (reference sequence). The CDR3 covers 16 residues. The V and J ends lost 1 base and 1 base respectively, with 14 bases between them. The CDR3, as DNA: TGTGCCAGTAGTATAGGCACAGGGACGGGGTCCTACGAGCAGTACTTC. Its translation is CASSIGTGTGSYEQYF.

J is TRBJ2-4 and V is TRBV3-1 (or the pseudogene TRBV3-2), with D possibly TRBD1 on 6 matching bases. This CDR3 is 15 amino acids long. Germline V gene data show CDR1 as LGHDT and CDR2 as YNNKEL (reference sequence). V was clipped by 0 bases and J by 7 bases, with 13 bases between them. CDR3 nucleotide sequence: TGTGCCAGCAGCCAAGATCAGGGGCCCACTAACATTCAGTACTTC. It translates to CASSQDQGPTNIQYF.

The chain combines TRBV6-2 or TRBV6-3 with TRBJ2-3, with 10 bases identical to TRBD1. Germline assignment: CDR1 MNHEY and CDR2 SVGEGT. The CDR3 has 15 residues. The junction had 5 bases not matched to a gene; V was cut back by 3 bases and J by 5 bases. CDR3 sequence: CASSYGTGVEDTQYF. CDR3 nucleotides: TGTGCCAGCAGTTATGGGACAGGGGTTGAAGATACGCAGTATTTT.

J is TRBJ1-1 and V is TRBV4-1; no definite D call. In germline, CDR1 is MGHRA, CDR2 YSYEKL. Between the trimmed V and J ends, which lost 4 bases and 1 base, there was a span of 10 bases. CDR3 length: 14 amino acids. The DNA of the CDR3 is TGCGCCAGCAGCCGCGCCGAGCCGAACACTGAAGCTTTCTTT. Encoded protein: CASSRAEPNTEAFF.

The rearrangement joins TRBV6-4 to TRBJ2-1; possible D gene TRBD2, 6 bases. Deletions cut 5 bases from V and 6 bases from J, with 17 bases between. The CDR3 has 15 amino acids. Per germline, CDR1 MRHNA and CDR2 SNTAGT. The CDR3 bases are TGTGCCAGCAGTCAAGGTAGTCTAGCGTCCAATGAGCAGTTCTTC. This codes for CASSQGSLASNEQFF.

This clone was seen just once. CDR3 coding DNA: TGTGCCAGCAGTTTAAGCCCCGGGGAGCTGTTTTTT. Amino acid sequence: CASSLSPGELFF. The rearrangement joins TRBV28 to TRBJ2-2; D not resolved. The V end was cut by 2 bases, the J end by 6 bases, with 4 bases between. CDR3 size: 12 residues. Germline-derived CDR1 and CDR2 are MDHEN and SYDVKM.

The chain has TRBV19 and TRBJ2-2; 11 bases are shared with TRBD2. This CDR3 spans 17 amino acids. V lost 2 bases, J lost 0 bases, and 2 bases stayed unmatched. CDR1 LNHDA and CDR2 SQIVND come from the germline V gene (reference sequence). CDR3 coding DNA: TGTGCCAGTAGTATACCTAGCGGGGGGCCGAACACCGGGGAGCTGTTTTTT. Translated, it gives CASSIPSGGPNTGELFF.

The chain is built from TRBV19 and TRBJ2-4; D gene unclear. The ends were cut back, 3 bases at V and 3 bases at J, with 18 bases in the middle. The CDR3 sequence is 17 residues long. CDR1 and CDR2 from the germline V gene are LNHDA and SQIVND (reference sequence). Written as DNA, the CDR3 is TGTGCCAGTAGTATCTCCAGACAAACCGGAAGCAAAAACATTCAGTACTTC. Its translation: CASSISRQTGSKNIQYF.

This rearrangement joins TRBV7-3 to TRBJ2-5, with a weak D call TRBD2 (5 bases). Germline loops: CDR1 SGHTA, CDR2 FQGTGA. The CDR3 length is 15 residues. V lost 0 bases to trimming and J lost 5 bases, with 13 bases between them. In DNA, the CDR3 is TGTGCCAGCAGCTTAACGGGTACCCGCGGGGAGACCCAGTACTTC. It translates to CASSLTGTRGETQYF.

The chain combines TRBV11-2 with TRBJ1-2; D remains ambiguous. The germline V and J ends were trimmed by 5 bases and 0 bases, with 13 bases remaining between them. The germline V gene encodes CDR1 SGHAT and CDR2 FQNNGV. The CDR3 has 15 residues. For the CDR3, the DNA is TGTGCCAGCAGCCGGGAGGCCCCAGCTAACTATGGCTACACCTTC. Protein: CASSREAPANYGYTF.

The V and J genes are TRBV5-1 and TRBJ2-2; 7 bases map to TRBD1. Germline V lookup: CDR1 SGHRS, CDR2 YFSETQ. Trimming at V came to 4 bases and at J to 2 bases, leaving 8 bases not matched to a gene. The CDR3 extends over 16 amino acids. The CDR3 nucleotides are TGCGCCAGCAGCGCTCCGGGACAGATTAACACCGGGGAGCTGTTTTTT. This codes for CASSAPGQINTGELFF. Filled out from reference TRBV5-1 and TRBJ2-2, the complete variable domain reads KAGVTQTPRYLIKTRGQQVTLSCSPISGHRSVSWYQQTPGQGLQFLFEYFSETQRNKGNFPGRFSGRQFSNSRSEMNVSTLELGDSALYLCASSAPGQINTGELFFGEGSRLTVL.

This chain links TRBV6-4 with TRBJ2-3; D perhaps matches TRBD1 (6 bases). This CDR3 has 14 amino acids. V was clipped by 7 bases and J by 0 bases, with 11 bases between them. Germline CDR1 reads MRHNA; CDR2 reads SNTAGT. The CDR3 region has the DNA TGTGCCAGCAAGAGGGACACTAGCACAGATACGCAGTATTTT. Its translation is CASKRDTSTDTQYF.

This sequence joins TRBV7-2 and TRBJ1-4; a possible D gene is TRBD1 (6 bases). The V end was cut by 5 bases, the J end by 10 bases, with 23 bases between. The germline gives CDR1 SGHTA, CDR2 FQGNSA. This CDR3 comprises 16 residues. The CDR3 region has the DNA TGTGCCAGCAGCAAACATAACAGGGACCTCTCTGGAAAACTGTTTTTT. It is translated as CASSKHNRDLSGKLFF.

The V gene is TRBV21-1, the J gene TRBJ1-3; no check of the table's D call, TRBD1, against the DNA was made. TRBV21-1 is a pseudogene locus. The length of the CDR3 is 17 residues. The chain's CDR3 is CASSKSPRKSSGNTIYF. CDR3 nucleotide sequence: TGTGCCAGCAGCAAAAGCCCCAGGAAGAGCTCTGGAAACACCATATATTTT.

This clone has just one count. V usage is TRBV4-2 and J usage is TRBJ2-3; no clear D gene. V was pared by 0 bases and J by 2 bases, with 6 bases between. This CDR3 has 14 residues. Germline V lookup: CDR1 LGHNA, CDR2 YNFKEQ. The CDR3 nucleotides are TGTGCCAGCAGCCAAGACCGACTCACAGATACGCAGTATTTT. Residues: CASSQDRLTDTQYF.

The chain carries TRBV5-1 and TRBJ2-7; the D gene is possibly TRBD2 (6 bases). The CDR3 is 14 amino acids. Trimming removed 4 bases from V and 0 bases from J, with 11 bases in between. Germline lookup yields CDR1 SGHRS and CDR2 YFSETQ. CDR3 protein: CASSTGTLSYEQYF. Here the CDR3 DNA reads TGCGCCAGCAGCACCGGGACTCTCTCCTACGAGCAGTACTTC. Full variable domain (missing parts from reference TRBV5-1 and TRBJ2-7): KAGVTQTPRYLIKTRGQQVTLSCSPISGHRSVSWYQQTPGQGLQFLFEYFSETQRNKGNFPGRFSGRQFSNSRSEMNVSTLELGDSALYLCASSTGTLSYEQYFGPGTRLTVT.

The chain couples TRBV20-1 to TRBJ1-2; TRBD1 matches 7 bases. The trim removed 3 bases at V and 7 bases at J, leaving 2 bases unmatched. The germline CDR1 and CDR2 sequences are DFQATT and SNEGSKA (reference sequence). The CDR3 sequence is 11 residues long. In DNA, the CDR3 is TGCAGTGCTAGCGACAGGGCTGGCTACACCTTC. It encodes CSASDRAGYTF.

The rearrangement joins TRBV5-4 to TRBJ2-1; 10 bases line up with TRBD2. The CDR3 is 13 residues long. J lost 7 bases, V lost 4 bases, and 2 bases had no gene match. Germline V lookup: CDR1 SGHNT, CDR2 YYREEE (reference sequence). CDR3 bases: TGTGCCAGCAGCGTGACTAGCGGGAATGAGCAGTTCTTC. Translation: CASSVTSGNEQFF.

This chain uses TRBV21-1 with TRBJ1-1; TRBD1, the D gene given by the table, was not confirmed from the DNA. TRBV21-1 is recorded as a pseudogene. CDR3 length equals 18 residues. In nucleotides, the CDR3 is TGTGCCAGCAGCAAAGAGGGAGCAGGGGATGAGGTTAACACTGAAGCTTTCTTT. Its translation is CASSKEGAGDEVNTEAFF.

The rearrangement uses TRBV12-3 or TRBV12-4 and TRBJ1-2; 7 bases align to TRBD1. The CDR3 has 12 amino acids. J lost 12 bases, V lost 5 bases, and 9 bases had no gene match. CDR3 protein: CASSRTGGAHTF. The CDR3 region has the DNA TGTGCCAGCAGTAGGACAGGCGGGGCCCACACCTTC.

The V gene is TRBV5-1, the J gene TRBJ2-2, with 7 bases aligning to TRBD2. The germline gives CDR1 SGHRS, CDR2 YFSETQ. The junction had 7 bases not matched to a gene; V was cut back by 4 bases and J by 4 bases. The CDR3 covers 15 residues. The chain's CDR3 is CASSPGGEVTGELFF. In DNA form, the CDR3 reads TGCGCCAGCAGCCCGGGAGGCGAGGTCACCGGGGAGCTGTTTTTT.